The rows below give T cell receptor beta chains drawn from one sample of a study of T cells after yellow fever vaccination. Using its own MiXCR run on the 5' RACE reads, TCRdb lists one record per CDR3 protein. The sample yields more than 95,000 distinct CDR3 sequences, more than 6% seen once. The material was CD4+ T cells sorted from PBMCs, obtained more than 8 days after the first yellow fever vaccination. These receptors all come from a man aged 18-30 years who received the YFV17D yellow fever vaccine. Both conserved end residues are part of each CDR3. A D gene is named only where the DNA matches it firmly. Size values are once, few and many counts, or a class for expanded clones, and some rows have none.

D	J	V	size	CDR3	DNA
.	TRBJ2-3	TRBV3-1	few	CASSQDITIVPDTQYF	TGTGCCAGCAGCCAAGATATTACTATTGTGCCAGATACGCAGTATTTT
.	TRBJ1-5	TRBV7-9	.	CASSLQAGTSSPNLRF	TGTGCCAGCAGCTTGCAAGCCGGGACGTCTAGCCCAAACTTGAGGTTT
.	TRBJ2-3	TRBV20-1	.	CSWSNARGVADTQYF	TGCAGCTGGAGCAACGCCCGGGGCGTCGCAGATACGCAGTATTTT
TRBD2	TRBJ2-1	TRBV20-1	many	CSATPLWRGGTMKQFF	TGCAGTGCTACACCCCTGTGGCGGGGGGGTACAATGAAGCAGTTCTTC
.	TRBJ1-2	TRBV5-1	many	CASSAGPSTGDYGYTF	TGCGCCAGCAGCGCGGGACCCTCCACGGGAGACTATGGCTACACCTTC
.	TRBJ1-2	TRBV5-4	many	CASSPSGYGYTF	TGTGCCAGCAGCCCGTCAGGGTACGGCTACACCTTC
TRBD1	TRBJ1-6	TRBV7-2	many	CASSGVGQGRSPLHF	TGTGCCAGCAGCGGGGTCGGACAGGGCAGATCACCCCTCCACTTT
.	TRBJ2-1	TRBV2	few	CASSPRTDYNEQFF	TGTGCCAGCAGCCCGAGGACCGACTACAATGAGCAGTTCTTC
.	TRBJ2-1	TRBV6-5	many	CASSRIVGGWENEQFF	TGTGCCAGCAGTCGCATAGTAGGGGGATGGGAAAATGAGCAGTTCTTC
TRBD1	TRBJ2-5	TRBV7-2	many	CASSPGQGQTQYF	TGTGCCAGCAGCCCTGGACAGGGCCAAACCCAGTACTTC
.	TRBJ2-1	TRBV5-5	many	CASTDQRFSGYNEQFF	TGTGCCAGCACCGACCAGCGCTTCTCGGGTTACAATGAGCAGTTCTTC
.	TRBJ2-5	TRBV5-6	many	CASRITGGSQYF	TGTGCCAGCAGGATCACCGGGGGTTCCCAGTACTTC
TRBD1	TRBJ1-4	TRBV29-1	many	CSVGQRGPFHGPNEKLFF	TGCAGCGTTGGACAAAGGGGGCCCTTCCATGGTCCTAATGAAAAACTGTTTTTT
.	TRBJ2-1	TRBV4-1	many	CASSHPEKPSYNEQFF	TGCGCCAGCAGCCACCCTGAGAAACCCTCCTACAATGAGCAGTTCTTC
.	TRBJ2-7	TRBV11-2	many	CASSSISGTSYEQYF	TGTGCCAGCAGCTCGATTTCCGGGACCTCCTACGAGCAGTACTTC
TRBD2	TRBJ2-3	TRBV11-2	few	CASSPDSGGVTDTQYF	TGTGCCAGCAGCCCCGATAGCGGGGGGGTAACAGATACGCAGTATTTT
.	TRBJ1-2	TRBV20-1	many	CSAREQAGHGYTF	TGCAGTGCTAGAGAGCAGGCGGGGCATGGCTACACCTTC
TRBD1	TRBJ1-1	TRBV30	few	CAWSKRGQPNTEAFF	TGTGCCTGGAGTAAGAGGGGACAGCCGAACACTGAAGCTTTCTTT
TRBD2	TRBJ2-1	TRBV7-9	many	CASSQPAGGPRNEQFF	TGTGCCAGCAGCCAACCAGCGGGGGGGCCTCGGAATGAGCAGTTCTTC
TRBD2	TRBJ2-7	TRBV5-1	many	CASSPPTSGGFSYEQYF	TGCGCCAGCAGCCCACCTACTAGCGGGGGCTTCTCCTACGAGCAGTACTTC
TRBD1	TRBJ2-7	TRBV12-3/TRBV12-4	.	CASSARTGGSVVNEQYF	TGTGCCAGCAGTGCACGGACAGGGGGGTCGGTCGTGAACGAGCAGTACTTC
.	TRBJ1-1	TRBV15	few	CATSRGGAGSTEAFF	TGTGCCACCAGCAGAGGGGGGGCTGGGTCCACTGAAGCTTTCTTT
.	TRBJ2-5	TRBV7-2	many	CASSLRRISETQYF	TGTGCCAGCAGCTTAAGGCGTATTTCGGAGACCCAGTACTTC
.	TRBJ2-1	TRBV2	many	CASSETLQAGEQFF	TGTGCCAGCAGTGAAACCCTCCAGGCGGGGGAGCAGTTCTTC
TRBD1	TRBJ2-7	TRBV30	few	CAWKGTGVYEQYF	TGTGCCTGGAAAGGGACAGGGGTCTACGAGCAGTACTTC
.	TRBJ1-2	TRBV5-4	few	CASRADNNYGYTF	TGTGCCAGCAGGGCCGACAATAACTATGGCTACACCTTC
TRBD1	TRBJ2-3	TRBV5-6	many	CASSPPDRGSDTQYF	TGTGCCAGCAGCCCCCCGGACAGGGGTTCTGATACGCAGTATTTT
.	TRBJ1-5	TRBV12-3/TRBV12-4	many	CASSLPPQPQHF	TGTGCCAGCAGTTTACCTCCCCAGCCCCAGCATTTT
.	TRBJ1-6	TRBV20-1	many	CSALRQALSEPLHF	TGCAGTGCTCTAAGACAGGCCCTGAGCGAACCCCTCCACTTT
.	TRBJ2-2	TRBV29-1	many	CSVSRQFTGELFF	TGCAGCGTCTCGCGGCAGTTCACCGGGGAGCTGTTTTTT
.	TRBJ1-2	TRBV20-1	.	CSARAPPENYGYTF	TGCAGTGCTAGGGCGCCTCCCGAGAACTATGGCTACACCTTC
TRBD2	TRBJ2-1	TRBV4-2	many	CASRHSGGGNEQFF	TGTGCCAGCAGACATAGCGGGGGCGGCAATGAGCAGTTCTTC
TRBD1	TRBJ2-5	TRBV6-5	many	CASSYSDRVETQYF	TGTGCCAGCAGTTACTCGGACAGGGTAGAGACCCAGTACTTC
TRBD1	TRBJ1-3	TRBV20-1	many	CGQGIGNTIYF	TGCGGACAGGGAATCGGAAACACCATATATTTT
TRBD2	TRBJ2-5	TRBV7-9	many	CASSLVGAGGYRETQYF	TGTGCCAGCAGCTTAGTCGGAGCGGGGGGGTATCGAGAGACCCAGTACTTC
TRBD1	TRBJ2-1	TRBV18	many	CASSPRTGDINEQFF	TGTGCCAGCTCACCTAGGACAGGGGATATCAATGAGCAGTTCTTC
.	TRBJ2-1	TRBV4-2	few	CASSQDAGPDIVEQFF	TGTGCCAGCAGCCAAGATGCGGGGCCCGACATCGTAGAGCAGTTCTTC
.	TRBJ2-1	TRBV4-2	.	CASGPGRLWLSSYNEQFF	TGTGCCAGCGGCCCCGGGCGCCTCTGGTTAAGCTCCTACAATGAGCAGTTCTTC
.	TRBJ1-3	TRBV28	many	CAGRDSSGNTIYF	TGTGCCGGCAGGGACTCCTCTGGAAACACCATATATTTT
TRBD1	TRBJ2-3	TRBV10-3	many	CAIKGRGTDTQYF	TGTGCCATCAAGGGCAGGGGGACAGATACGCAGTATTTT
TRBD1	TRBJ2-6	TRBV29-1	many	CSVIPGTGAGANVLTF	TGCAGCGTGATCCCCGGGACAGGGGCCGGGGCCAACGTCCTGACTTTC
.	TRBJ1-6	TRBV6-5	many	CASTVPSGNSPLHF	TGTGCCAGCACCGTCCCCTCGGGTAATTCACCCCTCCACTTT
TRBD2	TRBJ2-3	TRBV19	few	CASGGLADFTDTQYF	TGTGCCAGTGGGGGACTAGCGGACTTCACAGATACGCAGTATTTT
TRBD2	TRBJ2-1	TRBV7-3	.	CASSPPGLAGMYNEQFF	TGTGCCAGCAGCCCCCCGGGACTAGCGGGGATGTACAATGAGCAGTTCTTC
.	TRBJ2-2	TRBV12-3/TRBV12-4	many	CASRPIAGELFF	TGTGCCAGCAGGCCTATAGCCGGGGAGCTGTTTTTT
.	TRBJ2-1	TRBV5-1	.	CASRLQSSYNEQFF	TGCGCCAGCCGACTACAGAGCTCCTACAATGAGCAGTTCTTC
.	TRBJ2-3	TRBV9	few	CASSITGTPRGDTQYF	TGTGCCAGCAGCATAACCGGGACCCCCCGTGGAGATACGCAGTATTTT
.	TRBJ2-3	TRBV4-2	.	CASSQVVSGGDTQYF	TGTGCCAGCAGCCAAGTGGTCAGCGGAGGGGATACGCAGTATTTT
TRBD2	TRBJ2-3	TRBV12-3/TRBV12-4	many	CASSVRGLDRADTQYF	TGTGCCAGCAGTGTCCGCGGACTAGATCGGGCAGATACGCAGTATTTT
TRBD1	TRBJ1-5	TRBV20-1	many	CSAPGQGTSQPQHF	TGCAGTGCGCCGGGACAGGGCACAAGTCAGCCCCAGCATTTT
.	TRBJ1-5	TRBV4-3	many	CASSHDRGGGQPQHF	TGCGCCAGCAGCCACGACCGGGGGGGAGGCCAGCCCCAGCATTTT
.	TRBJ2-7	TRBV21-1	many	CASSKGTYEQYF	TGTGCCAGCAGCAAAGGGACATACGAGCAGTACTTC
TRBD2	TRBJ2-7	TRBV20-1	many	CSARAGTSAYEQYF	TGCAGTGCTAGAGCCGGGACTAGTGCCTACGAGCAGTACTTC
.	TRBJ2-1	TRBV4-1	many	CASSFGQTGNEQFF	TGCGCCAGCAGCTTCGGACAGACGGGCAATGAGCAGTTCTTC
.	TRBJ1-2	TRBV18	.	CASSGDEKGLYGYTF	TGTGCCAGCTCAGGGGACGAAAAGGGATTGTATGGCTACACCTTC
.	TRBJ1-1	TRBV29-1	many	CSAAENTEAFF	TGCAGCGCCGCAGAGAACACTGAAGCTTTCTTT
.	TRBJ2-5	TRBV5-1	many	CASSLVEGAETQYF	TGCGCCAGCAGCTTGGTCGAGGGCGCAGAGACCCAGTACTTC